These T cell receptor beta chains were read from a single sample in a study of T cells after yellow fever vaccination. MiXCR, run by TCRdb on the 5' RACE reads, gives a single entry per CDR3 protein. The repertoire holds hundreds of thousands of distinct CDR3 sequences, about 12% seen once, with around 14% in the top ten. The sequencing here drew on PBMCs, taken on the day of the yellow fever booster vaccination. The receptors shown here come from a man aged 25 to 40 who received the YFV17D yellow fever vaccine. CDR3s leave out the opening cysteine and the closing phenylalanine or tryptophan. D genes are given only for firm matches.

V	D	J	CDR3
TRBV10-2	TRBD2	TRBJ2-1	ASSGTSGTRRGEQF
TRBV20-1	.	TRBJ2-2	SASAPPANTGELF
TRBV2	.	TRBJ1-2	ASNLPRENYGYT
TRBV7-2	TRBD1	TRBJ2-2	ASRDRTGPGELF
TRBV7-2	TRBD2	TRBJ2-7	ASSSSGRWVVEQY
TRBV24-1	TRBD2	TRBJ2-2	ATSELAGGATGELF
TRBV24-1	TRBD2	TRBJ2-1	ATSDRAGGVNEQF
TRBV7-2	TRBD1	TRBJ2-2	ASSPQWWDRVTGELF
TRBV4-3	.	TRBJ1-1	ASSQVGDFS
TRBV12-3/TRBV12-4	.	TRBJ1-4	ASSLNARVGEKLF